Listed below are T cell receptor beta chains from one sample, sequenced in a study of metastatic and nonmetastatic thyroid tumors. Using MiXCR, TCRdb reanalyzed the PCR reads. The sample lists about 4,000 clones, 30% to 45% seen once, with 45% to 55% in the top ten. Sequenced input: adjacent normal tissue. These receptors were taken from a male donor with papillary thyroid cancer or a benign thyroid nodule (not recorded which). Some clones in this sample may be carry-over from other donors' samples. CDR3s include the opening cysteine and the closing phenylalanine or tryptophan. D genes are given only for firm matches. The size of a clone is reported for some rows only, either as once, few or many, or as a class for expanded clones.

d_call | clone_size | j_call | v_call | cdr3_nt | cdr3_aa
TRBD1 | few | TRBJ1-5 | TRBV6-1 | TGTGCCGCAGGGACAGGGGGCAATCAGCCCCAGCATTTT | CAAGTGGNQPQHF
TRBD1 | few | TRBJ2-7 | TRBV28 | TGTGCCAGCCGCACGGGGGGGACAGGGGTCGAGCAGTACTTC | CASRTGGTGVEQYF
NA | NA | TRBJ1-5 | TRBV28 | TGTGCCAGCAGTTTTGACAGCAATCAGCCCCAGCATTTT | CASSFDSNQPQHF
NA | NA | TRBJ1-5 | TRBV7-3 | TGTGCCAGCAGCTTAACTGGAGGGGACAATCAGCCCCAGCATTTT | CASSLTGGDNQPQHF
TRBD1 | NA | TRBJ2-7 | TRBV6-1 | TGTGCCAGCATTAGGGACAGGGCCTATGAGCAGTACTTC | CASIRDRAYEQYF
NA | NA | TRBJ1-1 | TRBV11-3 | TGTGCCAGCAGCCAAGGACAGAACACTGAAGCTTTCTTT | CASSQGQNTEAFF
NA | few | TRBJ1-2 | TRBV19 | TGTGCCAGTAGTAAGATCCCTAACTATGGCTACACCTTC | CASSKIPNYGYTF
TRBD1 | few | TRBJ2-1 | TRBV6-1 | TGTGCCAGCAGTGAAACCGACAGGGTCCATGAGCAGTTCTTC | CASSETDRVHEQFF
TRBD1 | NA | TRBJ1-5 | TRBV11-2 | TGTGCCAGCAGCTTCAGGGGGGATAGCAATCGGCCCCAGCATTTT | CASSFRGDSNRPQHF
NA | NA | TRBJ1-5 | TRBV3-1 | TGTGCCAGCAGCCGCGACAGCAATCAGCCCCAGCATTTT | CASSRDSNQPQHF
NA | NA | TRBJ2-2 | TRBV11-2 | TGTGCCAGCAGCTCGTTTAAAGGGGAGCTGTTTTTT | CASSSFKGELFF
TRBD2 | NA | TRBJ2-5 | TRBV20-1 | TGCAGTGCTAGACGCATACTAGCGGAGATCCAAGAGACCCAGTACTTC | CSARRILAEIQETQYF
TRBD2 | few | TRBJ2-3 | TRBV12-3/TRBV12-4 | TGTGCCAGCAGCCCTCCTGAGGGAGGGGAGTCAGATACGCAGTATTTT | CASSPPEGGESDTQYF
TRBD2 | once | TRBJ2-3 | TRBV19 | TGTGCCAGTAGCATCACCGGGAGGGGTGAGACAGATACGCAGTATTTT | CASSITGRGETDTQYF
TRBD2 | NA | TRBJ2-7 | TRBV27 | TGTGCCAGCAGTTTACGCAGGGAGGGTGGGTTCGAGCAGTACTTC | CASSLRREGGFEQYF
TRBD2 | NA | TRBJ2-3 | TRBV7-9 | TGTGCCAGCAGCTTTCCCGGGAGGGTTGGAGATACGCAGTATTTT | CASSFPGRVGDTQYF
NA | NA | TRBJ2-1 | TRBV20-1 | TGCAGTGCTAGAGATTCGGATCCACCCCCTGAGCAGTTCTTC | CSARDSDPPPEQFF
NA | NA | TRBJ1-6 | TRBV11-2 | TGTGCCAGCAGAATCCCCGGAGGGGGGTATTCACCCCTCCACTTT | CASRIPGGGYSPLHF
NA | few | TRBJ2-1 | TRBV28 | TGTGCCAGCAGTTTATTCCCCCCACAAGCCCAATCCTACAATGAGCAGTTCTTC | CASSLFPPQAQSYNEQFF
NA | NA | TRBJ1-2 | TRBV24-1 | TGTGCCACCAGTGATTTGATGCAGAGCTATGGCTACACCTTC | CATSDLMQSYGYTF
TRBD1 | NA | TRBJ1-2 | TRBV2 | TGTGCCAGCAGTGACGACAGGGGAAAAGGTCTAAACTATGGCTACACCTTC | CASSDDRGKGLNYGYTF
NA | medium-sized | TRBJ1-6 | TRBV7-2 | TGTGCCAGCAGCTTAGCGGGTCTGACTAATTCACCCCTCCACTTT | CASSLAGLTNSPLHF
NA | NA | TRBJ1-6 | TRBV12-3/TRBV12-4 | TGTGCCAGCAGTTTACGAAGCTCCTATAATTCACCCCTCCACTTT | CASSLRSSYNSPLHF
NA | few | TRBJ2-2 | TRBV20-1 | TGCAGTGCTAGGGGGGCCCGCGGGGAGCTGTTTTTT | CSARGARGELFF
TRBD1 | NA | TRBJ1-3 | TRBV5-1 | TGCGCCAGCCAGGGACAGCCCTCTGGAAACACCATATATTTT | CASQGQPSGNTIYF
NA | NA | TRBJ2-5 | TRBV24-1 | TGTGCCACCAGTGATGTCAAAGAGACCCAGTACTTC | CATSDVKETQYF
TRBD1 | few | TRBJ1-1 | TRBV12-3/TRBV12-4 | TGTGCCAGCAGTTTGGGACAGGGGACCACTGAAGCTTTCTTT | CASSLGQGTTEAFF
TRBD2 | NA | TRBJ2-7 | TRBV10-3 | TGTGCCATCAGTGATCTGGCGGGAGTATTCTACGAGCAGTACTTC | CAISDLAGVFYEQYF
NA | NA | TRBJ1-6 | TRBV20-1 | TGCAGTGCTAGAGTTCACCGGGAGGTCTCACCCCTCCACTTT | CSARVHREVSPLHF
NA | once | TRBJ2-1 | TRBV11-3 | TGTGCCAGGAGCATATGGGCAGGTAATGAGCAGTTCTTC | CARSIWAGNEQFF
NA | few | TRBJ1-1 | TRBV6-1 | TGTGCCAGCACTTCATACACTGAAGCTTTCTTT | CASTSYTEAFF
NA | few | TRBJ1-5 | TRBV13 | TGTGCCAGCAGCTTCGGGGGGGACCTCAGCAATCAGCCCCAGCATTTT | CASSFGGDLSNQPQHF
TRBD1 | few | TRBJ1-2 | TRBV6-1 | TGTGCCAGCACGGACAGGGGGCAATTGGACTATGGCTACACCTTC | CASTDRGQLDYGYTF
TRBD1 | NA | TRBJ2-5 | TRBV20-1 | TGCAGTGCAAGGACAGGGGGAGAGACCCAGTACTTC | CSARTGGETQYF
NA | NA | TRBJ1-5 | TRBV6-1 | TGTGCCAGCACGTCAGGGCGAAGCAATCAGCCCCAGCATTTT | CASTSGRSNQPQHF
NA | NA | TRBJ1-3 | TRBV6-1 | TGTGCCAGCAGTGAAGGGGGAGGAACTGGAAACACCATATATTTT | CASSEGGGTGNTIYF
NA | large | TRBJ1-2 | TRBV27 | TGTGCCAGCAGTTTATCGACCAATATGGGGGGATTTAACTATGGCTACACCTTC | CASSLSTNMGGFNYGYTF
TRBD2 | NA | TRBJ2-1 | TRBV11-2 | TGTGCCAGCAGCTTAGATTTGGGGGGGAAGCAGTTCTTC | CASSLDLGGKQFF
TRBD1 | NA | TRBJ2-7 | TRBV4-1 | TGCGCCAGCAGCCAAGTATCTACAGGGGTCTACGAGCAGTACTTC | CASSQVSTGVYEQYF
TRBD2 | NA | TRBJ2-3 | TRBV20-1 | TGCAGTGCTAGAGATGTCGATGGGACTAGCGGGAGAGGGACCACAGATACGCAGTATTTT | CSARDVDGTSGRGTTDTQYF
NA | NA | TRBJ2-7 | TRBV20-1 | TGCAGTGCGAGGGGGGCTAGAGGGCAAACATACGAGCATTACTTC | CSARGARGQTYEHYF
NA | NA | TRBJ1-2 | TRBV6-1 | TGTGCCAGCAGTGTGGCAGCCTCTAACTATGGCTACACCTTC | CASSVAASNYGYTF
TRBD1 | few | TRBJ2-7 | TRBV6-5 | TGTGCCAGCAGTTACTCGAGGTTGGACAGGGCCTACGAGCAGTACTTC | CASSYSRLDRAYEQYF
NA | NA | TRBJ2-7 | TRBV20-1 | TGCAGTGCTAGAGATAGGGACAACCCCTACGAGCAGTACTTC | CSARDRDNPYEQYF
TRBD1 | NA | TRBJ1-2 | TRBV5-1 | TGCGCCAGCAGCCCCTATGGACAGGGGGCTAACTATGGCTACACCTTC | CASSPYGQGANYGYTF
TRBD1 | many | TRBJ2-7 | TRBV6-1 | TGTGCCAGCAGTGTCGGACAGGGTCCCTACGAGCAGTACTTC | CASSVGQGPYEQYF
NA | NA | TRBJ1-1 | TRBV11-3 | TGTGCCAGCAGCTCGACAGGGAACACTGAAGCTTTCTTT | CASSSTGNTEAFF
NA | few | TRBJ1-2 | TRBV24-1 | TGTGCCACCAGTGAAGTTGCGGGAGGTGGCTACACCTTC | CATSEVAGGGYTF
NA | NA | TRBJ2-7 | TRBV7-9 | TGTGCCAGCAGCTTAGCACATAGGGTCGAGCAGTACTTC | CASSLAHRVEQYF
TRBD1 | NA | TRBJ1-1 | TRBV20-1 | TGCAGTGCTAAGAAGACAGGGAGGACTGAAGCTTTCTTT | CSAKKTGRTEAFF
TRBD1 | once | TRBJ1-1 | TRBV20-1 | TGCAGTGCTAGAGGGACAGGGGGTCTTTGGACTGAAGCTTTCTTT | CSARGTGGLWTEAFF